The rows below give T cell receptor beta chains drawn from one sample of a study of T cell responses to AZD1222 COVID-19 vaccine. The protocol was immunoSEQ multiplex PCR, while the TCRdb copy is restricted to in-frame clones and leaves out a portion. The data contain tens of thousands of clones, 80% to 90% of them seen just once; the ten biggest clones take up approximately 3.6%. Sample: peripheral blood, taken 28 days after the second AZD1222 dose. The receptors were gathered from an adult who received the AZD1222 COVID-19 vaccine. CDR3s include the opening cysteine and the closing phenylalanine or tryptophan. Each record gives: clone size, V gene, J gene, D gene, CDR3 DNA, CDR3 protein. A D gene is named only where the DNA matches it firmly. The size of a clone is reported for some rows only, either as once, few or many, or as a class for expanded clones.

abundance: -
v_gene: TRBV6-5
j_gene: TRBJ2-7
d_gene: -
CDR3nt: TGTGCCAGCAAGTATAGCGGCTCCTACGAGCAGTACTTC
CDR3aa: CASKYSGSYEQYF

abundance: -
v_gene: TRBV9
j_gene: TRBJ1-4
d_gene: -
CDR3nt: TGTGCCAGCAGCCCCCGAGGGATTACTAATGAAAAACTGTTTTTT
CDR3aa: CASSPRGITNEKLFF

abundance: -
v_gene: TRBV28
j_gene: TRBJ2-1
d_gene: -
CDR3nt: TGTGCCAGCATGGAGGCAGTCTCCTACAATGAGCAGTTCTTC
CDR3aa: CASMEAVSYNEQFF

abundance: -
v_gene: TRBV7-9
j_gene: TRBJ2-1
d_gene: TRBD1
CDR3nt: TGTGCCAGCAGCCTTAGACAGGGGGCCTCCTACAATGAGCAGTTCTTC
CDR3aa: CASSLRQGASYNEQFF

abundance: -
v_gene: TRBV9
j_gene: TRBJ1-6
d_gene: -
CDR3nt: TGTGCCAGCAGCGCCCGACAGAACTATAATTCACCCCTCCACTTT
CDR3aa: CASSARQNYNSPLHF

abundance: once
v_gene: TRBV7-8
j_gene: TRBJ1-4
d_gene: TRBD1
CDR3nt: TGTGCCAGCAGCTCGTACGACAGGGCTAATGAAAAACTGTTTTTT
CDR3aa: CASSSYDRANEKLFF

abundance: -
v_gene: TRBV6-5
j_gene: TRBJ1-4
d_gene: TRBD1
CDR3nt: TGTGCCAGCAGTTGGGGGACAGGGGAGGAAAAACTGTTTTTT
CDR3aa: CASSWGTGEEKLFF

abundance: -
v_gene: TRBV6-1
j_gene: TRBJ2-3
d_gene: -
CDR3nt: TGTGCCAGCAGTGACGACAGCCCTAGCACAGATACGCAGTATTTT
CDR3aa: CASSDDSPSTDTQYF

abundance: -
v_gene: TRBV25-1
j_gene: TRBJ1-2
d_gene: -
CDR3nt: TGTGCCAGCAGTGATTACAGGGCCCCTAACTATGGCTACACCTTC
CDR3aa: CASSDYRAPNYGYTF

abundance: -
v_gene: TRBV28
j_gene: TRBJ2-7
d_gene: TRBD2
CDR3nt: TGTGCCAGCAGTTTATCCGGACTAGCGGGAGGGGGTGAGCAGTACTTC
CDR3aa: CASSLSGLAGGGEQYF

abundance: -
v_gene: TRBV14
j_gene: TRBJ2-5
d_gene: TRBD1
CDR3nt: TGTGCCAGCAGCGAGGGACAGGCGGGGACCCAGTACTTC
CDR3aa: CASSEGQAGTQYF

abundance: -
v_gene: TRBV6-2/TRBV6-3
j_gene: TRBJ1-4
d_gene: TRBD1
CDR3nt: TGTGCCAGCAGTTACGCAGGGGGCGCGGGTGAAAAACTGTTTTTT
CDR3aa: CASSYAGGAGEKLFF

abundance: -
v_gene: TRBV30
j_gene: TRBJ1-3
d_gene: -
CDR3nt: TGTGCCTGGAGTTACTCTGGAAACACCATATATTTT
CDR3aa: CAWSYSGNTIYF

abundance: -
v_gene: TRBV30
j_gene: TRBJ1-2
d_gene: -
CDR3nt: TGTGCCTTCTCGCCTGGGGGCAGGTATGGCTACACCTTC
CDR3aa: CAFSPGGRYGYTF

abundance: -
v_gene: TRBV7-2
j_gene: TRBJ2-2
d_gene: -
CDR3nt: TGTGCCAGCAGCTTAGCGATGGCCGGGGAGCTGTTTTTT
CDR3aa: CASSLAMAGELFF

abundance: -
v_gene: TRBV28
j_gene: TRBJ1-1
d_gene: -
CDR3nt: TGTGCCAGCAGTTTAGGGCTCATGAACACTGAAGCTTTCTTT
CDR3aa: CASSLGLMNTEAFF

abundance: -
v_gene: TRBV30
j_gene: TRBJ2-3
d_gene: TRBD1
CDR3nt: TGTGCCTGGGGGACAGGGACCTCTACAGATACGCAGTATTTT
CDR3aa: CAWGTGTSTDTQYF

abundance: -
v_gene: TRBV15
j_gene: TRBJ1-1
d_gene: -
CDR3nt: TGTGCCACCAGCAGAGACAGGGGTGAAGCTTTCTTT
CDR3aa: CATSRDRGEAFF

abundance: -
v_gene: TRBV28
j_gene: TRBJ2-1
d_gene: TRBD2
CDR3nt: TGTGCCAGCCAAAGGGAGGGGAGCTTGGACAATGAGCAGTTCTTC
CDR3aa: CASQREGSLDNEQFF

abundance: few
v_gene: TRBV5-4
j_gene: TRBJ1-6
d_gene: -
CDR3nt: TGTGCCAGCAGCTTGTATCGGGGGGCGACGGGTAATTCACCCCTCCACTTT
CDR3aa: CASSLYRGATGNSPLHF

abundance: -
v_gene: TRBV13
j_gene: TRBJ1-5
d_gene: TRBD1
CDR3nt: TGTGCCAGCAGCTCACAGGGGAGTCGGCCCCAGCATTTT
CDR3aa: CASSSQGSRPQHF

abundance: -
v_gene: TRBV5-6
j_gene: TRBJ1-5
d_gene: TRBD1
CDR3nt: TGTGCCAGCAGCCCCGGGACAGGGGATAGTCAGCCCCAGCATTTT
CDR3aa: CASSPGTGDSQPQHF

abundance: once
v_gene: TRBV19
j_gene: TRBJ2-3
d_gene: TRBD2
CDR3nt: TGTGCCAGTAGTAGGGCCCAGGGAGGGGCGACAGATACGCAGTATTTT
CDR3aa: CASSRAQGGATDTQYF

abundance: -
v_gene: TRBV29-1
j_gene: TRBJ2-3
d_gene: -
CDR3nt: TGCAGCGTTGGGAGCGGTCGAGATCGCACAGATACGCAGTATTTT
CDR3aa: CSVGSGRDRTDTQYF

abundance: -
v_gene: TRBV30
j_gene: TRBJ1-6
d_gene: -
CDR3nt: TGTGCCTCCAAAGTGGGAGGTAATTCACCCCTCCACTTT
CDR3aa: CASKVGGNSPLHF

abundance: -
v_gene: TRBV7-2
j_gene: TRBJ2-7
d_gene: TRBD1
CDR3nt: TGTGCCAGCAGCTTCGGGACAGGGACCTACGAGCAGTACTTC
CDR3aa: CASSFGTGTYEQYF

abundance: -
v_gene: TRBV7-2
j_gene: TRBJ2-3
d_gene: -
CDR3nt: TGTGCCACCTCGGTTGGGTTGGGGGTAGGAGATACGCAGTATTTT
CDR3aa: CATSVGLGVGDTQYF

abundance: -
v_gene: TRBV7-9
j_gene: TRBJ1-2
d_gene: -
CDR3nt: TGTGCCAGCAGCTTAGACTTCGCCCTCACAGGCGTCTATGGCTACACCTTC
CDR3aa: CASSLDFALTGVYGYTF

abundance: -
v_gene: TRBV6-1
j_gene: TRBJ2-7
d_gene: TRBD1
CDR3nt: TGTGCCAGCAGCCTCGGGACAGGGGATTTTTACGAGCAGTACTTC
CDR3aa: CASSLGTGDFYEQYF

abundance: once
v_gene: TRBV28
j_gene: TRBJ2-2
d_gene: -
CDR3nt: TGTGCCAGCAAGGGCGAGGGTGCCGGGGAGCTGTTTTTT
CDR3aa: CASKGEGAGELFF

abundance: -
v_gene: TRBV7-8
j_gene: TRBJ2-7
d_gene: TRBD2
CDR3nt: TGTGCCAGCAGCCTAGCGGGAGGGTACTTCTACGAGCAGTACTTC
CDR3aa: CASSLAGGYFYEQYF

abundance: -
v_gene: TRBV20-1
j_gene: TRBJ1-3
d_gene: -
CDR3nt: TGCAGTGCTAGCCCCAGGGACACCATATATTTT
CDR3aa: CSASPRDTIYF

abundance: -
v_gene: TRBV4-2
j_gene: TRBJ2-7
d_gene: -
CDR3nt: TGTGCCAGCAGCCAGTCGGACGGGCTTGCCTACGAGCAGTACTTC
CDR3aa: CASSQSDGLAYEQYF

abundance: many
v_gene: TRBV28
j_gene: TRBJ2-7
d_gene: TRBD2
CDR3nt: TGTGCCAGCAGATCAGCGGGAGGGACCTACGAGCAGTACTTC
CDR3aa: CASRSAGGTYEQYF

abundance: -
v_gene: TRBV3-1/TRBV3-2
j_gene: TRBJ1-5
d_gene: -
CDR3nt: TGTGCCAGCAGCCAAGATCCCAATAGCAATCAGCCCCAGCATTTT
CDR3aa: CASSQDPNSNQPQHF

abundance: -
v_gene: TRBV12-5
j_gene: TRBJ2-1
d_gene: TRBD1
CDR3nt: TGTGCTAGTGGTTTGCTGGACAGGGACGGCAATGAGCAGTTCTTC
CDR3aa: CASGLLDRDGNEQFF

abundance: -
v_gene: TRBV11-3
j_gene: TRBJ2-1
d_gene: -
CDR3nt: TGTGCCAGCAGCTTAGACAACTGGTCCGCCAATGAGCAGTTCTTC
CDR3aa: CASSLDNWSANEQFF

abundance: -
v_gene: TRBV6-2/TRBV6-3
j_gene: TRBJ2-7
d_gene: -
CDR3nt: TGTGCCAGCAGTGACAGCTACGAGCAGTACTTC
CDR3aa: CASSDSYEQYF

abundance: -
v_gene: TRBV4-1
j_gene: TRBJ1-5
d_gene: -
CDR3nt: TGCGCCAGCAGCCCCACCGGGACCGACAATCAGCCCCAGCATTTT
CDR3aa: CASSPTGTDNQPQHF

abundance: -
v_gene: TRBV5-1
j_gene: TRBJ2-1
d_gene: -
CDR3nt: TGCGCCAGCAGCTTGGTGGCAGGGGAACAGAATGAGCAGTTCTTC
CDR3aa: CASSLVAGEQNEQFF

abundance: -
v_gene: TRBV28
j_gene: TRBJ1-5
d_gene: -
CDR3nt: TGTGCCAGCAGTTCGCGGCCGAGGCCCCAGCATTTT
CDR3aa: CASSSRPRPQHF

abundance: -
v_gene: TRBV13
j_gene: TRBJ2-3
d_gene: TRBD2
CDR3nt: TGTGCCAGCAGCTTAGAGGTTAGCGGGGGAGGATACACAGATACGCAGTATTTT
CDR3aa: CASSLEVSGGGYTDTQYF

abundance: -
v_gene: TRBV7-2
j_gene: TRBJ2-2
d_gene: -
CDR3nt: TGTGCCAGCAGATCCACGAGGAGCACCGGGGAGCTGTTTTTT
CDR3aa: CASRSTRSTGELFF

abundance: few
v_gene: TRBV10-3
j_gene: TRBJ1-2
d_gene: -
CDR3nt: TGTGCCATCAGTGAGGAAGGGAACGCCTATAACTATGGCTACACCTTC
CDR3aa: CAISEEGNAYNYGYTF

abundance: -
v_gene: TRBV29-1
j_gene: TRBJ1-2
d_gene: TRBD1
CDR3nt: TGCAGCGTTCTAGGGACAGGTGGGGGGAACTATGGCTACACCTTC
CDR3aa: CSVLGTGGGNYGYTF

abundance: -
v_gene: TRBV7-3
j_gene: TRBJ2-2
d_gene: -
CDR3nt: TGTGCCAGCAGCTTAGCCGGGGCAGCGAACACCGGGGAGCTGTTTTTT
CDR3aa: CASSLAGAANTGELFF

abundance: -
v_gene: TRBV29-1
j_gene: TRBJ2-3
d_gene: TRBD2
CDR3nt: TGCAGCGCGTCCCCTGCGTTAGCGGGGCGCACAGATACGCAGTATTTT
CDR3aa: CSASPALAGRTDTQYF

abundance: -
v_gene: TRBV27
j_gene: TRBJ2-7
d_gene: TRBD1
CDR3nt: TGTGCCAGCAGTTCGACAGGGGACTTCTCCTACGAGCAGTACTTC
CDR3aa: CASSSTGDFSYEQYF

abundance: -
v_gene: TRBV5-4
j_gene: TRBJ2-1
d_gene: TRBD1
CDR3nt: TGTGCCAGCAGCGGAACAGGGGGTCGCTACAATGAGCAGTTCTTC
CDR3aa: CASSGTGGRYNEQFF

abundance: -
v_gene: TRBV30
j_gene: TRBJ1-5
d_gene: -
CDR3nt: TGTGCCTGGAGTGTCGGGGGGCCCAATCAGCCCCAGCATTTT
CDR3aa: CAWSVGGPNQPQHF

abundance: -
v_gene: TRBV28
j_gene: TRBJ2-1
d_gene: TRBD2
CDR3nt: TGTGCCAGCACTTCAAAGGTTGGGACTAGATTGAATGAGCAGTTCTTC
CDR3aa: CASTSKVGTRLNEQFF

abundance: -
v_gene: TRBV15
j_gene: TRBJ1-6
d_gene: -
CDR3nt: TGTGCCACCAGCAGAGTTCGTTCAGATTATAATTCACCCCTCCACTTT
CDR3aa: CATSRVRSDYNSPLHF

abundance: -
v_gene: TRBV27
j_gene: TRBJ1-1
d_gene: TRBD1
CDR3nt: TGTGCCAGCAGTTTAATTCGGACAGGGAGGGAGAACACTGAAGCTTTCTTT
CDR3aa: CASSLIRTGRENTEAFF

abundance: -
v_gene: TRBV2
j_gene: TRBJ2-7
d_gene: -
CDR3nt: TGTGCCAGCAAGGCGACGGTGACATCCTACGAGCAGTACTTC
CDR3aa: CASKATVTSYEQYF

abundance: -
v_gene: TRBV3-1/TRBV3-2
j_gene: TRBJ1-1
d_gene: TRBD1
CDR3nt: TGTGCCAGCAGCCGAGGACAGGGGGAGACTGAAGCTTTCTTT
CDR3aa: CASSRGQGETEAFF

abundance: few
v_gene: TRBV5-6
j_gene: TRBJ2-2
d_gene: -
CDR3nt: TGTGCCAGCAGCTTGAGTACAGGTTACACCGGGGAGCTGTTTTTT
CDR3aa: CASSLSTGYTGELFF

abundance: -
v_gene: TRBV30
j_gene: TRBJ1-2
d_gene: -
CDR3nt: TGTGCCTGGAGCGGCGGGTATGGCTACACCTTC
CDR3aa: CAWSGGYGYTF